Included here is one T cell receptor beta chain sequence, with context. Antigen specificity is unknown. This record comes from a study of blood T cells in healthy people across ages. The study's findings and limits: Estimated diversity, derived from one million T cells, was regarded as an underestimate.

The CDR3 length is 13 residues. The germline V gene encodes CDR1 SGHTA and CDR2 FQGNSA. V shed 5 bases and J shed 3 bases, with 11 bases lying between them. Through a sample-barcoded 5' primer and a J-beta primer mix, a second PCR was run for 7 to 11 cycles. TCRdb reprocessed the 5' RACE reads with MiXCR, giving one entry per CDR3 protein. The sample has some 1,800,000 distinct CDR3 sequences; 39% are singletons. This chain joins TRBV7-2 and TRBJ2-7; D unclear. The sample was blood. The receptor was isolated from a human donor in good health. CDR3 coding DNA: TGTGCCAGCAGCCATTCCCCAGGCTACGAGCAGTACTTC. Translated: CASSHSPGYEQYF.